Sequencing of this T cell receptor beta chain was carried out in a study of shared clonotypes between healthy human individuals. At least ten counts were recorded for this clone. What it binds is not known. Per germline, CDR1 SGDLS and CDR2 YYNGEE. V shed 4 bases, J shed 4 bases, and the junction held 9 bases outside the gene matches. The CDR3 consists of 17 residues. Study findings and constraints: Clonotype sharing among donors was thought likely to change with sequencing depth.

The repertoire was sequenced with immunoSEQ multiplex PCR; TCRdb's copy has only in-frame clones and lacks some. The sample includes fewer than 700,000 clones, roughly four fifths seen only once; the top ten take more than 10%. The rearrangement links TRBV9 to TRBJ2-2; TRBD2 matches 11 bases. This receptor was taken from a woman between 40 and 55 years old in good health. Some clones in this sample may be carry-over from other donors' samples. Sample: PBMCs. Here the CDR3 DNA reads TGTGCCAGCAGCTCCCCGGGACTAGCGGAATCCACCGGGGAGCTGTTTTTT. It codes for CASSSPGLAESTGELFF.